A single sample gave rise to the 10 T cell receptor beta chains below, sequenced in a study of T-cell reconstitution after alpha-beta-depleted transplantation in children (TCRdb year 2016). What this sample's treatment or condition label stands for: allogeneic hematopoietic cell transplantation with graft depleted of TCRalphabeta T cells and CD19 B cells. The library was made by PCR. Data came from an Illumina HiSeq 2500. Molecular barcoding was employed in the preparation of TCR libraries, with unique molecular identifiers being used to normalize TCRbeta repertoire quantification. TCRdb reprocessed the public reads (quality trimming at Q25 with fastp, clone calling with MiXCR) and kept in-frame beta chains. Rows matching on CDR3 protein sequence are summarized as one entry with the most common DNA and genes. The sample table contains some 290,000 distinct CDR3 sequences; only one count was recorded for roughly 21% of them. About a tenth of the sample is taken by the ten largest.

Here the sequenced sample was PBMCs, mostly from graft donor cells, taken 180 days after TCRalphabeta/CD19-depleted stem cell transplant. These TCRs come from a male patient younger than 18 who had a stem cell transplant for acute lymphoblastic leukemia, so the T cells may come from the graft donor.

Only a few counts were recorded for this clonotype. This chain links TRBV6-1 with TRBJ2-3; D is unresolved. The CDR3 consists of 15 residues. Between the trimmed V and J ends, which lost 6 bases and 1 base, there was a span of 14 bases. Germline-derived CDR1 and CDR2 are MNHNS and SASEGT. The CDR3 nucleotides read TGTGCCAGCAGCCTCTCTAGGGCTGGCACAGATACGCAGTATTTT. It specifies CASSLSRAGTDTQYF.

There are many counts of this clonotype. The CDR3 nucleotides read TGTGCCAGCAGCCAAGGTTTAGGTGGTACGCAGTATTTT. Encoded protein: CASSQGLGGTQYF. The rearrangement links TRBV4-2 to TRBJ2-3; D uncertain. CDR1 is LGHNA, CDR2 YNFKEQ, per germline. The CDR3 totals 13 residues. With 1 base removed from V and 8 bases from J, the gap between germline ends came to 10 bases.

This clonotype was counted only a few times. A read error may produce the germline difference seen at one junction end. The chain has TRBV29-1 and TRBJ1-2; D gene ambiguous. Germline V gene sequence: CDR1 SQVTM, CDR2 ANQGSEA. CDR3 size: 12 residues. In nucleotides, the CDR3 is TGCAGCGTTGAAGGGGATCACTATGGCTACCCCTTC. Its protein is CSVEGDHYGYPF.

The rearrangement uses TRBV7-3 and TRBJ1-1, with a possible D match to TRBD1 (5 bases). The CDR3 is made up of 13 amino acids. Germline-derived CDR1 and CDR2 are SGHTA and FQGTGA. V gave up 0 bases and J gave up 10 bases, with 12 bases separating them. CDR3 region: CASSLTFGQGAFF. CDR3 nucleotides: TGTGCCAGCAGCTTAACATTCGGCCAGGGAGCTTTCTTT. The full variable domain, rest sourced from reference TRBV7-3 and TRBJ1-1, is GAGVSQTPSNKVTEKGKYVELRCDPISGHTALYWYRQSLGQGPEFLIYFQGTGAADDSGLPNDRFFAVRPEGSVSTLKIQRTERGDSAVYLCASSLTFGQGAFFGQGTRLTVV.

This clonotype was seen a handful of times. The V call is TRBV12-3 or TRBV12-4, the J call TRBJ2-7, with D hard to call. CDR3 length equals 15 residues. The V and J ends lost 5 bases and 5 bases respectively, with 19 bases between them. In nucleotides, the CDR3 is TGTGCCAGCAGTCCCGGTCCAGGCAGGCGCCACGAGCAGTACTTC. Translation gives CASSPGPGRRHEQYF.

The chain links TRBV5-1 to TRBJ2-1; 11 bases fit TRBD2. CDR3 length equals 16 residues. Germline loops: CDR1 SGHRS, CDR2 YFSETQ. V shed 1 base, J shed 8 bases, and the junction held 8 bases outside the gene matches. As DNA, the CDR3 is TGCGCCAGCAGCTTGCCCGGGACTAGCGGTACCGATGAGCAGTTCTTC. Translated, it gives CASSLPGTSGTDEQFF.

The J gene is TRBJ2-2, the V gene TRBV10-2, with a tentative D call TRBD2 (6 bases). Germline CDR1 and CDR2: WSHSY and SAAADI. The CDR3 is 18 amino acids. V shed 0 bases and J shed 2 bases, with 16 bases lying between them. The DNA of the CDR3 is TGCGCCAGCAGTGAGTCATGGCTAGCGCGAGCTAACACCGGGGAGCTGTTTTTT. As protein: CASSESWLARANTGELFF.

CDR3 DNA sequence: TGTGCCAGCAGCTTGGTCGGGAGGGCCGTCGAGCAGTACTTC. Amino acid sequence: CASSLVGRAVEQYF. This chain connects TRBV5-6 to TRBJ2-7; TRBD2 aligns across 8 bases. The CDR3 runs to 14 residues. V lost 0 bases and J lost 6; bases outside the gene matches: 5. The germline V gene encodes CDR1 SGHDT and CDR2 YYEEEE.

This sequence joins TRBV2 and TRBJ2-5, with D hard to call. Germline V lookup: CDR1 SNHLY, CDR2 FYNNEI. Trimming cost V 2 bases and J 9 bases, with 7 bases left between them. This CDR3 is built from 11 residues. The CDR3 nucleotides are TGTGCCAGCAGTGAATGGGTGGCCCAGTACTTC. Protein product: CASSEWVAQYF. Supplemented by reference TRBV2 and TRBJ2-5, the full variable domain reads EPEVTQTPSHQVTQMGQEVILRCVPISNHLYFYWYRQILGQKVEFLVSFYNNEISEKSEIFDDQFSVERPDGSNFTLKIRSTKLEDSAMYFCASSEWVAQYFGPGTRLLVL.

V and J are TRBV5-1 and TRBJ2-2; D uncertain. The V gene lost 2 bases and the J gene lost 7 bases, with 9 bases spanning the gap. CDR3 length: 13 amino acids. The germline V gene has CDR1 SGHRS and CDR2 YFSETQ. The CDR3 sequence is CASSFTASGELFF. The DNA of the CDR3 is TGCGCCAGCAGCTTTACGGCTAGCGGGGAGCTGTTTTTT.